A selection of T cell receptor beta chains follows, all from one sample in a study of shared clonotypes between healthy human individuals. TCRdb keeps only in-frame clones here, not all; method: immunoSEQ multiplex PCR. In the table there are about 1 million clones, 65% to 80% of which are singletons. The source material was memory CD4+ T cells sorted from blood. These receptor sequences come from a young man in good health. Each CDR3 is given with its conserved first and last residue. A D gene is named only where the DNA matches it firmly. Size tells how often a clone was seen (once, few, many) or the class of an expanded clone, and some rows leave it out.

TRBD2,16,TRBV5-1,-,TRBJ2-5,CASSLGPSGNQETQYF,TGCGCCAGCAGCTTGGGCCCTAGCGGGAACCAAGAGACCCAGTACTTC
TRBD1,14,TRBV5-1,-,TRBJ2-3,CASTGQGGTDTQYF,TGCGCCAGCACAGGACAGGGCGGCACAGATACGCAGTATTTT
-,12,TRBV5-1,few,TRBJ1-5,CASTPPQQPQHF,TGCGCCAGCACTCCCCCACAACAGCCCCAGCATTTT
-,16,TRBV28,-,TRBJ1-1,CASSGGRNNLATEAFF,TGTGCCAGCAGCGGGGGCAGGAATAATCTGGCCACTGAAGCTTTCTTT
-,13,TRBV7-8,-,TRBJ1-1,CASSLLRNTEAFF,TGTGCCAGCAGCTTGCTTAGGAACACTGAAGCTTTCTTT
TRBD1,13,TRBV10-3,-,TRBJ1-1,CAIVGGQGAEAFF,TGTGCCATCGTAGGGGGACAGGGGGCTGAAGCTTTCTTT
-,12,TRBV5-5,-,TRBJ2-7,CASSLEAYEQYF,TGTGCCAGCAGCTTGGAAGCCTACGAGCAGTACTTC
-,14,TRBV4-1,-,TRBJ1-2,CASSLYGGLGGYTF,TGCGCCAGCAGCCTCTATGGAGGTCTTGGCGGCTACACCTTC
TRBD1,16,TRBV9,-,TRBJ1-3,CASSSNTGTGSNTIYF,TGTGCCAGCAGCTCCAATACCGGGACAGGGTCGAACACCATATATTTT
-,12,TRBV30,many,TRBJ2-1,CAWSPGGYEQFF,TGTGCCTGGAGTCCCGGGGGCTATGAGCAGTTCTTC
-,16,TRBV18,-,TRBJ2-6,CASSWTESSGANVLTF,TGTGCCAGCTCCTGGACAGAGAGCTCTGGGGCCAACGTCCTGACTTTC
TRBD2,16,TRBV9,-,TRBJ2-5,CASSVNTGGGAETQYF,TGTGCCAGCAGCGTAAATACGGGAGGGGGGGCGGAGACCCAGTACTTC
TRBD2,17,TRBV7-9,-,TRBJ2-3,CASSLDRSSGVTDTQYF,TGTGCCAGCAGCTTAGATCGGAGTAGCGGGGTGACAGATACGCAGTATTTT
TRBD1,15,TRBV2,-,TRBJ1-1,CASRAGGAGNTEAFF,TGTGCCAGCAGGGCAGGGGGAGCTGGGAACACTGAAGCTTTCTTT
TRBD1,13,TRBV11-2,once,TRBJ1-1,CASSPGGFTEAFF,TGTGCCAGCAGCCCAGGGGGCTTCACTGAAGCTTTCTTT
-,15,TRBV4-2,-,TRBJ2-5,CASSLSHGREETQYF,TGTGCCAGCAGCCTCTCACACGGCAGAGAAGAGACCCAGTACTTC
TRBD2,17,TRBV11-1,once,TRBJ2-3,CASSLGRAGAPGDTQYF,TGTGCCAGCAGCTTAGGTCGAGCGGGGGCCCCCGGAGATACGCAGTATTTT
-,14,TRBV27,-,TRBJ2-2,CASSLSAVPGELFF,TGTGCCAGCAGTTTATCCGCGGTCCCCGGGGAGCTGTTTTTT
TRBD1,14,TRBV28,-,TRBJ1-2,CASSPTGGNYGYTF,TGTGCCAGCAGTCCGACAGGGGGGAACTATGGCTACACCTTC
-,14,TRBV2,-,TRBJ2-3,CASSDGKGTDTQYF,TGTGCCAGCAGTGACGGGAAGGGCACAGATACGCAGTATTTT
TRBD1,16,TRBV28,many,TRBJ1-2,CASSLRAGGEYNGYTF,TGTGCCAGCAGTTTACGGGCAGGGGGGGAGTATAATGGCTACACCTTC
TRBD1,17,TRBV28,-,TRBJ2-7,CASSPSGAGQAAYEQYF,TGTGCCAGCAGTCCCTCCGGGGCGGGACAGGCGGCCTACGAGCAGTACTTC
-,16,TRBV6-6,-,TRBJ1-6,CASSYYEGSYNSPLHF,TGTGCCAGCAGTTACTATGAGGGGTCCTATAATTCACCCCTCCACTTT
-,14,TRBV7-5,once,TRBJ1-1,CARSLLWKNTEAFF,TGTGCCAGAAGCTTACTGTGGAAGAACACTGAAGCTTTCTTT
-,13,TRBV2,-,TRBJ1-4,CASSMRGNEKLFF,TGTGCCAGCAGTATGAGGGGGAATGAAAAACTGTTTTTT
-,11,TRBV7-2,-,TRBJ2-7,CASSRGYEQYF,TGTGCCAGCAGCCGGGGCTACGAGCAGTACTTC
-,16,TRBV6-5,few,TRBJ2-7,CASSYLTGSGSYEQYF,TGTGCCAGCAGTTACCTTACAGGGTCGGGCTCCTACGAGCAGTACTTC
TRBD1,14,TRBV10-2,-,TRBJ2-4,CASSPGTGINIQYF,TGCGCCAGCAGTCCAGGGACAGGGATAAACATTCAGTACTTC
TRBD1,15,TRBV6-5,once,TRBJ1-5,CASSYSSDRGQPQHF,TGTGCCAGCAGTTACTCGTCGGACAGGGGACAGCCCCAGCATTTT
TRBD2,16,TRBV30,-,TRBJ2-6,CAWTSGSLSGANVLTF,TGTGCCTGGACTAGCGGGAGCCTCTCTGGGGCCAACGTCCTGACTTTC
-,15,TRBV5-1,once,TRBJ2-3,CASSGSAVPTDTQYF,TGCGCCAGCAGCGGATCAGCGGTTCCCACAGATACGCAGTATTTT
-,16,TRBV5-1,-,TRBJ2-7,CASSLDPSGATYEQYF,TGCGCCAGCAGCTTGGATCCGAGTGGGGCGACCTACGAGCAGTACTTC
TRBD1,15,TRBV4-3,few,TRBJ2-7,CASSQRQGNSYEQYF,TGCGCCAGCAGCCAGAGACAGGGGAACTCCTACGAGCAGTACTTC
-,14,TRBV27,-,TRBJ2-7,CASSLRSLRLEQYF,TGTGCCAGCAGTCTCCGGTCCCTTCGGTTAGAGCAGTACTTC
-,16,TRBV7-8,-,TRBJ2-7,CASSSRRWSVGYEQYF,TGTGCCAGCAGCTCCCGGAGATGGTCGGTCGGCTACGAGCAGTACTTC
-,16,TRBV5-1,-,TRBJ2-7,CASSDQGTLGPYEQYF,TGCGCCAGCAGCGATCAGGGGACCCTAGGACCCTACGAGCAGTACTTC
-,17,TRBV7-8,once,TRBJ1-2,CASSSLIGLQAKAGYTF,TGTGCCAGCAGCTCCCTAATCGGTCTACAGGCCAAAGCGGGCTACACCTTC
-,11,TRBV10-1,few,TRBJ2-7,CASSPVQEQYF,TGCGCCAGCAGTCCCGTCCAGGAGCAGTACTTC
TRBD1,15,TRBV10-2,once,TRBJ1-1,CASTLSTGGASEAFF,TGCGCCAGCACCCTTTCGACAGGGGGCGCATCTGAAGCTTTCTTT
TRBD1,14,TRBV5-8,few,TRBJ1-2,CASSALQGGYGYTF,TGTGCCAGCAGCGCTCTACAGGGGGGCTATGGCTACACCTTC
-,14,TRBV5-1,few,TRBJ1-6,CASGMTGTRGPLHF,TGCGCCAGCGGAATGACCGGGACGCGTGGACCCCTCCACTTT
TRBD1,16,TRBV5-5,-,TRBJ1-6,CASSPFGTGSNSPLHF,TGTGCCAGCAGCCCGTTCGGGACAGGATCTAATTCACCCCTCCACTTT
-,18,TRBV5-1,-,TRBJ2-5,CASSLAGDRSPKQETQYF,TGCGCCAGCAGCTTGGCAGGGGATCGGTCTCCAAAACAGGAGACCCAGTACTTC
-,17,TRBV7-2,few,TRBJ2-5,CASSLARWGRFQETQYF,TGTGCCAGCAGCTTAGCTCGGTGGGGACGCTTCCAAGAGACCCAGTACTTC
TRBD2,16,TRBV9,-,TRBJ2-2,CASSGRSSGATGELFF,TGTGCCAGCAGCGGTCGATCTAGCGGAGCCACCGGGGAGCTGTTTTTT
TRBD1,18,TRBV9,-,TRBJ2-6,CASGKTGGFLSGANVLTF,TGTGCCAGCGGGAAGACAGGGGGCTTCCTCTCTGGGGCCAACGTCCTGACTTTC
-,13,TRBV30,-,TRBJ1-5,CAWSSGGNQPQHF,TGTGCCTGGAGTAGCGGGGGCAATCAGCCCCAGCATTTT
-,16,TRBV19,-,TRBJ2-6,CASSIQGSSGANVLTF,TGTGCCAGTAGTATTCAGGGGAGCTCTGGGGCCAACGTCCTGACTTTC
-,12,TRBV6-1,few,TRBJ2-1,CASSPRVNEQFF,TGTGCCAGCAGTCCCAGGGTCAATGAGCAGTTCTTC
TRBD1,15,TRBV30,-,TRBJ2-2,CAWTSGTGYTGELFF,TGTGCCTGGACGAGCGGGACAGGGTACACCGGGGAGCTGTTTTTT
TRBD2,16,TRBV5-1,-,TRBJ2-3,CASAPGLSFLTDTQYF,TGCGCCAGCGCTCCGGGACTATCCTTCCTCACAGATACGCAGTATTTT
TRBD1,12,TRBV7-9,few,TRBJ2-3,CASSPTGATQYF,TGTGCCAGCAGCCCGACAGGGGCTACGCAGTATTTT
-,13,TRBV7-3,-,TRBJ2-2,CASSLNVPGELFF,TGTGCCAGCAGCTTAAATGTTCCCGGGGAGCTGTTTTTT
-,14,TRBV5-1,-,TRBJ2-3,CASSSAGPTDTQYF,TGCGCCAGCAGCTCAGCAGGACCCACAGATACGCAGTATTTT
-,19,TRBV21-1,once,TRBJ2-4,CASSKALAGGVLAKNIQYF,TGTGCCAGCAGCAAAGCACTAGCGGGGGGAGTCTTAGCCAAAAACATTCAGTACTTC
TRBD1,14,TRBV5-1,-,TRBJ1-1,CASSLIQGATEAFF,TGCGCCAGCAGCTTGATCCAGGGGGCCACTGAAGCTTTCTTT
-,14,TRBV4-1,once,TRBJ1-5,CASSQEALAQPQHF,TGCGCCAGCAGCCAAGAGGCCCTGGCTCAGCCCCAGCATTTT
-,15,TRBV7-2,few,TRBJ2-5,CASSPDLRNKETQYF,TGTGCCAGCAGCCCAGACCTGCGGAATAAAGAGACCCAGTACTTC
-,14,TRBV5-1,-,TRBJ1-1,CASSSILGVGEAFF,TGCGCCAGCAGCTCGATCCTAGGGGTTGGTGAAGCTTTCTTT
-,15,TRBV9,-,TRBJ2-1,CASSVAGVQYNEQFF,TGTGCCAGCAGCGTAGCGGGAGTCCAGTACAATGAGCAGTTCTTC